The 32 T cell receptor beta chains presented below share a single source sample, sequenced in a study of regulatory T cells in long-lasting Graves disease. The time point here: newly diagnosed GD, antithyroid drugs for less than 3 months. Construction of the TCR library relied on RNA isolated from PBMCs. The TCR beta library used iRepertoire HTBI primers with Arm-PCR amplification of CDR3. TCRdb itself ran the multiplex PCR reads through MiXCR, one entry per CDR3 protein. This sample has about 530,000 distinct CDR3 sequences, with around 15% found just once. These data are also associated with another study on T cells in Graves' hyperthyroidism and ophthalmopathy.

The specimen comprised peripheral blood mononuclear cells (PBMCs), sampled at new diagnosis, from a patient treated with antithyroid drugs. These receptors were collected from a woman aged 35-65 years with Graves disease.

This clonotype was seen a few times. This chain uses TRBV2 with TRBJ1-1; 7 nucleotides line up with TRBD1. V was pared by 7 bases and J by 8 bases, with 4 bases of the junction left unmatched. The germline gives CDR1 SNHLY, CDR2 FYNNEI. The CDR3 loop spans 11 amino acids. The CDR3 is CASKVTGEAFF. The CDR3, as DNA: TGTGCCAGCAAAGTGACAGGGGAAGCTTTCTTT.

This clonotype was observed a few times. The chain links TRBV5-1 to TRBJ1-2; D gene uncertain. CDR1 and CDR2 (germline): SGHRS, YFSETQ. The CDR3 spans 17 residues. The V gene lost 1 base and the J gene lost 0 bases, with 16 bases spanning the gap. CDR3 DNA: TGCGCCAGCAGCTTGAGATCCACCCCACAAGCTAACTATGGCTACACCTTC. Its protein is CASSLRSTPQANYGYTF. The full variable domain, in which reference TRBV5-1 and TRBJ1-2 provide the parts outside the CDR3, is KAGVTQTPRYLIKTRGQQVTLSCSPISGHRSVSWYQQTPGQGLQFLFEYFSETQRNKGNFPGRFSGRQFSNSRSEMNVSTLELGDSALYLCASSLRSTPQANYGYTFGSGTRLTVV.

This clonotype has only a few counts. The rearrangement links TRBV12-3 or TRBV12-4 to TRBJ1-1, with D possibly matching TRBD1 (5 bases). This CDR3 has 14 residues. Trimming removed 3 bases at V and 5 bases at J, with 13 bases between. The CDR3 sequence: CASSFGRWGTEAFF. The DNA of the CDR3 is TGTGCCAGCAGTTTTGGACGCTGGGGGACTGAAGCTTTCTTT.

This clonotype was detected many times. This chain links TRBV3-1 with TRBJ1-1; D not resolved. CDR3 length: 12 residues. Germline V gives CDR1 LGHDT, CDR2 YNNKEL (reference sequence). V was trimmed by 8 bases and J by 4 bases, leaving 11 bases between them. The CDR3 DNA reads as TGTGCCAGCGGTCCCTTGGGCACTGAAGCTTTCTTT. Its translation: CASGPLGTEAFF.

This clonotype was seen repeatedly, ten times or more. J is TRBJ2-1 and V is TRBV7-2; 9 nucleotides line up with TRBD1. Germline lookup yields CDR1 SGHTA and CDR2 FQGNSA. The CDR3 is made up of 15 amino acids. Trimming cost V 5 bases and J 8 bases; bases outside gene matches: 10. The CDR3 loop reads CASSRVGQGWDEQFF. The CDR3 nucleotides are TGTGCCAGCAGCCGTGTGGGACAGGGTTGGGATGAGCAGTTCTTC.

Comments on this clonotype: A much bigger clone sits one base away, suggesting this may be a read error. This chain connects TRBV6-1 to TRBJ2-3; 9 bases fit TRBD2. There are 14 residues in the CDR3. Germline CDR1 is MNHNS and CDR2 is SASEGT. Written as DNA, the CDR3 is TGTGCCAGCAAGACTAGCGGAAGCACAGATGCGCAGTATTTT. Encoded protein: CASKTSGSTDAQYF.

J is TRBJ2-5 and V is TRBV4-1; no clear D gene. The germline V and J ends were trimmed by 3 bases and 5 bases, with 10 bases remaining between them. The CDR3 totals 13 residues. The V gene's germline CDR1 is MGHRA and CDR2 YSYEKL. The CDR3 sequence is CASSQQDRETQYF. In DNA, the CDR3 is TGCGCCAGCAGCCAGCAAGATAGGGAGACCCAGTACTTC.

The chain links TRBV5-1 to TRBJ2-1, with TRBD2 matching 10 bases. The CDR3 is 16 amino acids. CDR1 and CDR2 from the germline V gene are SGHRS and YFSETQ. J lost 3 bases, V lost 0 bases, and 3 bases had no gene match. The CDR3 region is CASSLELAGGYNEQFF. In nucleotides, the CDR3 is TGCGCCAGCAGCTTGGAGTTAGCGGGGGGCTACAATGAGCAGTTCTTC.

Only a few counts were recorded for this clonotype. The rearrangement links TRBV6-2 or TRBV6-3 to TRBJ2-5; D may be TRBD1 (6 bases). The CDR3 length is 14 residues. V lost 5 bases and J lost 5, with 15 bases in between. Germline loops: CDR1 MNHEY, CDR2 SVGEGT. The DNA of the CDR3 is TGTGCCAGCAGTAGGGGGTTGTTCCGGGAGACCCAGTACTTC. Its translation: CASSRGLFRETQYF.

With respect to this clonotype: A much larger clone differs from this one at a single base, so this may be a read error. The chain uses TRBV29-1 and TRBJ1-2; D remains ambiguous. CDR1 is SQVTM, CDR2 ANQGSEA, per germline. The CDR3 runs to 14 residues. CDR3 nucleotide sequence: TGCAGCGTTGAAGATCGAAAAGGGTCGGATGGCTACATCTTC. Translating it yields CSVEDRKGSDGYIF. The whole variable domain, remainder taken from reference TRBV29-1 and TRBJ1-2, is SAVISQKPSRDICQRGTSLTIQCQVDSQVTMMFWYRQQPGQSLTLIATANQGSEATYESGFVIDKFPISRPNLTFSTLTVSNMSPEDSSIYLCSVEDRKGSDGYIFGSGTRLTVV.

V usage is TRBV18 and J usage is TRBJ2-7, with no clear D. Trimming removed 3 bases from V and 2 bases from J, with 8 bases in between. The CDR3 runs to 13 residues. Germline V gene data show CDR1 as KGHSH and CDR2 as LQKENI. CDR3 sequence reads: CASSPAETYEQYF. For the CDR3, the DNA is TGTGCCAGCTCACCGGCGGAGACCTACGAGCAGTACTTC.

This clonotype occurred a few times. This sequence joins TRBV7-6 and TRBJ2-1; 11 nucleotides agree with TRBD2. Trimming removed 2 bases from V and 6 bases from J; junction bases left unmatched: 6. This CDR3 has 16 amino acids. Germline CDR1 SGHVS, CDR2 FNYEAQ. The CDR3 bases are TGTGCCAGCAGCTTAAGTTCTAGCGGGGGGTTCAATGAGCAGTTCTTC. Translated, it gives CASSLSSSGGFNEQFF.

This clonotype was counted between two and nine times. The chain combines TRBV9 with TRBJ2-3, with 9 bases lining up with TRBD2. V trimming: 0 bases; J trimming: 1 base; junction bases outside the gene matches: 9. CDR3 size: 18 residues. Germline-derived CDR1 and CDR2 are SGDLS and YYNGEE. In nucleotides, the CDR3 is TGTGCCAGCAGCGTAGGAACATGGGCGGGGGGGGGCACAGATACGCAGTATTTT. Translating it yields CASSVGTWAGGGTDTQYF.

This clonotype has more than one count but fewer than ten. V gene TRBV28 combines with J gene TRBJ2-6; a possible D gene is TRBD1 (6 bases). The CDR3 spans 18 residues. Looked up from germline, CDR1 is MDHEN and CDR2 is SYDVKM. Trimming pared 5 bases from V and 0 bases from J, leaving 17 bases between. The CDR3 DNA reads as TGTGCCAGCAGTCCGGCGGGCAGGGGCCTCTCTGGGGCCAACGTCCTGACTTTC. It yields the protein CASSPAGRGLSGANVLTF.

The chain is built from TRBV7-9 and TRBJ1-1; D ambiguous. Between the trimmed V and J ends, which lost 8 bases and 1 base, there was a span of 14 bases. CDR1 and CDR2 from the germline V gene are SEHNR and FQNEAQ (reference sequence). The length of the CDR3 is 14 residues. CDR3 nucleotides: TGTGCCAGCGGTCCCTCAACAACGAACACTGAAGCTTTCTTT. Amino acid sequence: CASGPSTTNTEAFF.

This clonotype was seen at least ten times. V is TRBV20-1 and J is TRBJ2-3; maybe TRBD1 (6 bases). The germline V and J ends were trimmed by 5 bases and 1 base, with 13 bases remaining between them. Germline loops: CDR1 DFQATT, CDR2 SNEGSKA (reference sequence). This CDR3 contains 14 residues. The CDR3 here is CSAPNRQGTDTQYF. CDR3 sequence (DNA): TGCAGTGCTCCTAATCGACAGGGCACAGATACGCAGTATTTT.

A note on this clonotype: This may arise from a read error, as a much more abundant clone is one base away. The chain employs TRBV5-6 and TRBJ1-1; 9 nucleotides match TRBD1. CDR3 length: 14 residues. The germline V gene has CDR1 SGHDT and CDR2 YYEEEE. In DNA form, the CDR3 reads TGTGCCAGCAGCTTGGACAGGGGGCTCACTGAAGCTTCCTTT. Its translation is CASSLDRGLTEASF.

The table lists this clonotype with a few counts. The chain recombines TRBV10-3 with TRBJ1-5, with D uncertain. In germline, CDR1 is ENHRY, CDR2 SYGVKD. Trimming took off 4 bases at V and 3 bases at J, with 7 bases between the two ends. This CDR3 has 13 residues. CDR3 protein: CAISGSTNQPQHF. The CDR3 DNA is TGTGCCATCAGTGGCAGCACCAATCAGCCCCAGCATTTT.

This clonotype was detected ten times or more. This chain uses TRBV2 with TRBJ2-2; D is ambiguous. The V gene lost 5 bases and the J gene lost 4 bases, with 11 bases spanning the gap. CDR3 size: 14 residues. Looked up from germline, CDR1 is SNHLY and CDR2 is FYNNEI. The chain's CDR3 is CASSYRQFTGELFF. The CDR3 DNA is TGTGCCAGCAGTTATCGGCAGTTCACCGGGGAGCTGTTTTTT.

This clonotype was detected only a few times. The chain has TRBV7-6 and TRBJ2-7; TRBD1 matches 8 bases. The CDR3 consists of 15 residues. Looked up from germline, CDR1 is SGHVS and CDR2 is FNYEAQ. The junction had 9 bases not matched to a gene; V was cut back by 5 bases and J by 3 bases. The CDR3 coding sequence is TGTGCCAGCAGCCCCCGGACAGGGTTGTACTACGAGCAGTACTTC. The encoded protein is CASSPRTGLYYEQYF.

The genes are TRBV6-1 and TRBJ1-6; the D gene is possibly TRBD1 (6 bases). V was pared by 5 bases and J by 8 bases, with 10 bases between. This CDR3 region has 13 residues. Per the germline V gene, CDR1 is MNHNS and CDR2 is SASEGT. CDR3 sequence: CASSHNRDSPLHF. The CDR3 nucleotides read TGTGCCAGCAGTCATAACAGGGATTCACCCCTCCACTTT.

CDR3 DNA: TGTGCCAGCAGCCCGAAGGGGGCTTCCTATGGCTACACCTTC. It codes for CASSPKGASYGYTF. The chain is built from TRBV13 and TRBJ1-2, with 7 nucleotides matching TRBD1. Losses at the gene ends were 5 bases for V and 4 bases for J; bases not matched to a gene: 7. CDR1 PRHDT and CDR2 FYEKMQ come from the germline V gene (reference sequence). The CDR3 is 14 residues long. Variable domain in full (rest from reference TRBV13 and TRBJ1-2): AAGVIQSPRHLIKEKRETATLKCYPIPRHDTVYWYQQGPGQDPQFLISFYEKMQSDKGSIPDRFSAQQFSDYHSELNMSSLELGDSALYFCASSPKGASYGYTFGSGTRLTVV.

This clonotype was counted a few times. This chain joins TRBV20-1 and TRBJ1-6; TRBD1 aligns across 10 bases. The CDR3 is 14 amino acids. Germline CDR1 DFQATT, CDR2 SNEGSKA (reference sequence). The ends lost 5 bases at V and 10 bases at J; junction bases unmatched: 8. In DNA form, the CDR3 reads TGCAGTGCTGTGACGACAGGGGGCCAATCACCCCTCCACTTT. Its translation is CSAVTTGGQSPLHF.

This clonotype was seen at least ten times. The chain uses TRBV13 and TRBJ2-7; 10 bases line up with TRBD1. Germline V CDR1 and CDR2: PRHDT, FYEKMQ (reference sequence). The trim removed 9 bases at V and 4 bases at J, leaving 9 bases unmatched. This CDR3 contains 14 residues. CDR3 region: CASTFRDRGYEQYF. DNA for the CDR3: TGTGCCAGTACGTTCCGGGACAGGGGATACGAGCAGTACTTC.

This clonotype was observed at least ten times. V usage is TRBV29-1 and J usage is TRBJ2-5, with 7 nucleotides matching TRBD1. Per the germline V gene, CDR1 is SQVTM and CDR2 is ANQGSEA. V shed 2 bases and J 1 base; nucleotides not matched to a gene: 4. The CDR3 totals 14 residues. CDR3 sequence: CSVEFRGPQETQYF. The CDR3 nucleotides read TGCAGCGTTGAATTTAGGGGGCCCCAAGAGACCCAGTACTTC.

This clonotype was recorded many times. The DNA for the CDR3 is TGCGCCAGCAGCGGATTCGGGGGGGCCTCAGATACGCAGTATTTT. Protein sequence: CASSGFGGASDTQYF. The genes are TRBV5-1 and TRBJ2-3; 8 bases map to TRBD2. The CDR3 is 15 amino acids. CDR1 and CDR2 (germline): SGHRS, YFSETQ. V trimming: 4 bases; J trimming: 4 bases; junction bases outside the gene matches: 8.

There are a few counts of this clonotype. This rearrangement joins TRBV27 to TRBJ1-2; 11 bases agree with TRBD1. V lost 9 bases and J lost 2; bases outside the gene matches: 2. CDR1 and CDR2 (germline): MNHEY, SMNVEV (reference sequence). CDR3 length equals 13 residues. This chain's CDR3 is CASWDRGNYGYTF. Here the CDR3 DNA reads TGTGCCAGTTGGGACAGGGGGAACTATGGCTACACCTTC.

This clonotype was counted many times. V is TRBV12-3 or TRBV12-4 and J is TRBJ1-2; D unclear. The CDR3 extends over 15 amino acids. V was shortened by 6 bases and J by 0 bases, with 14 bases between the two germline ends. CDR3 in DNA: TGTGCCAGCAGCCCAACGGGAAGTCCTAACTATGGCTACACCTTC. It yields the protein CASSPTGSPNYGYTF.

The chain employs TRBV18 and TRBJ1-4; the match to TRBD1 covers 9 bases. Germline loops: CDR1 KGHSH, CDR2 LQKENI. This CDR3 contains 17 residues. J was trimmed by 5 bases and V by 3 bases; bases with no gene match: 10. CDR3 coding DNA: TGTGCCAGCTCACCCTATCAATCCGGGACAGGGAATGAAAAACTGTTTTTT. Protein product: CASSPYQSGTGNEKLFF.

This clonotype was seen a handful of times. The V and J genes are TRBV5-1 and TRBJ1-1; no clear D gene. The V gene lost 4 bases and the J gene lost 5 bases, with 15 bases spanning the gap. This CDR3 has 14 amino acids. Germline V CDR1 and CDR2: SGHRS, YFSETQ. The DNA for the CDR3 is TGCGCCAGCAGCGGGATGGGTTCGGGGACTGAAGCTTTCTTT. Translation gives CASSGMGSGTEAFF.

This clonotype was seen a few times. The chain combines TRBV12-3 or TRBV12-4 with TRBJ1-2; no firm D call. The CDR3 covers 12 residues. V was clipped by 6 bases and J by 6 bases, with 11 bases between them. The CDR3 DNA reads as TGTGCCAGCAGCCTCCCTCCCCATGGCTACACCTTC. It encodes CASSLPPHGYTF.

The rearrangement links TRBV3-1 to TRBJ2-1; D is perhaps TRBD1 (5 bases). Germline V gene lookup returns CDR1 LGHDT and CDR2 YNNKEL (reference sequence). Trimming took off 4 bases at V and 11 bases at J, with 18 bases between the two ends. The CDR3 is made up of 14 amino acids. CDR3 DNA: TGTGCCAGCAGCCTCAGGGCCCAGGGTGGTAAGCAGTTCTTC. As protein: CASSLRAQGGKQFF.